This paragraph covers one T cell receptor beta chain sequence. Germline trimming cut 5 bases from V and 6 bases from J; bases unmatched to any gene: 7. The CDR3 spans 15 residues. From germline, CDR1 is SGHNT and CDR2 YENEEA. This sample was taken from a study of blood T cell repertoires in COVID-19. Sequencing used immunoSEQ multiplex PCR; TCRdb keeps in-frame clones, though not all of them. The sample records 400,000 or so clones, around 84% being singletons. The sample comprised peripheral blood. The V call is TRBV11-3, the J call TRBJ2-1, with 10 nucleotides matching TRBD2. This TCR derives from a human donor in a cohort sampled during active COVID-19. The CDR3 protein is CASSASTSGRNEQFF. The CDR3 DNA reads TGTGCCAGCAGCGCTTCGACTAGCGGGCGCAATGAGCAGTTCTTC.